This TCR beta chain was profiled in a study of T cell responses to AZD1222 COVID-19 vaccine. Whole-study findings and limits: Close to half of spike-specific TCRs reportedly recognize unmutated variant regions. The sample set comprised mostly white British donors with more females, and clonal diversity was possibly underestimated. The study identified only five to seven AZD1222 recipients as seropositive at baseline.

Trimming removed 4 bases from V and 7 bases from J, with 19 bases in between. Germline CDR1 is MGHRA and CDR2 is YSYEKL. The CDR3 loop spans 15 amino acids. Method: immunoSEQ multiplex PCR; TCRdb's copy keeps in-frame clones and lacks some. Of 80,000 or so clones listed, more than 85% are singletons. To note about this clone: Its antigen is currently unknown.

The sequences come from peripheral blood, collected 28 days after the second AZD1222 dose. The receptor was isolated from an adult who received the AZD1222 COVID-19 vaccine. The chain couples TRBV4-1 to TRBJ1-2, with a weak D call TRBD1 (6 bases). The CDR3 nucleotides are TGCGCCAGCAGCCGCCTGACAGGACCGCCCGGTGGCTACACCTTC. Its translation: CASSRLTGPPGGYTF.